A single sample gave rise to the 24 T cell receptor beta chains below, sequenced in a study of identical twins. TCRdb re-analysed the 5' RACE reads in MiXCR, keeping a single row per CDR3 protein. The sample shows some 730,000 distinct CDR3 sequences, 15% to 20% of them seen only once. These data were also reused for a study on T cells expressing NK-cell markers.

Sequencing used PBMCs. The source of these receptors is a woman under 30 in good health.

The table lists this clonotype with a few counts. Mismatch with germline at one junction end may stem from a read error. The rearrangement links TRBV12-5 to TRBJ1-1, with D tentatively TRBD1 (6 bases). CDR1 is LGHNT and CDR2 is FRNRAP in the germline V gene. The CDR3 consists of 15 residues. The CDR3: CASAHRVAGNAEAFF. The CDR3 DNA is TGTGCTAGCGCCCACAGGGTGGCCGGGAACGCTGAAGCTTTCTTT.

This chain uses TRBV5-6 with TRBJ2-1, with a weak D call TRBD2 (6 bases). The CDR3 contains 11 residues. Germline V CDR1 and CDR2: SGHDT, YYEEEE. The V end lost 2 bases, the J end lost 12 bases, and 9 bases lay between the germline ends. CDR3 DNA sequence: TGTGCCAGCAGCTTCCGGGACTCGCAGTTCTTC. Its protein product is CASSFRDSQFF.

V gene TRBV5-1 combines with J gene TRBJ2-3, with 13 bases matching TRBD2. Germline values: CDR1 SGHRS, CDR2 YFSETQ. The V and J ends lost 3 bases and 5 bases, in that order; junction bases with no gene match: 6. The CDR3 loop spans 16 amino acids. The DNA of the CDR3 is TGCGCCAGCAGCTCCACTAGCGGGGGGGCCATAGATACGCAGTATTTT. Translated, it gives CASSSTSGGAIDTQYF.

The CDR3 nucleotides are TGTGCCAGCAGTTTTTTCCGGGCCCAGAACACTGAAGCTTTCTTT. Residues: CASSFFRAQNTEAFF. The chain joins TRBV12-3 or TRBV12-4 to TRBJ1-1; D not certain. V lost 3 bases to trimming and J lost 1 base, with 12 bases between them. This CDR3 is 15 amino acids long.

This clonotype occurred a few times. V is TRBV3-1 and J is TRBJ2-7, with D unclear. CDR3 length: 14 amino acids. The V and J ends lost 0 bases and 3 bases respectively, with 9 bases between them. The germline V gene encodes CDR1 LGHDT and CDR2 YNNKEL (reference sequence). CDR3 coding DNA: TGTGCCAGCAGCCAAGAGCCCCTTTACTACGAGCAGTACTTC. Its protein product is CASSQEPLYYEQYF.

This clonotype was found a few times. The chain links TRBV20-1 to TRBJ2-7, with a weak D call TRBD2 (5 bases). The ends were cut back, 3 bases at V and 4 bases at J, with 16 bases in the middle. CDR1 is DFQATT, CDR2 SNEGSKA, per germline (reference sequence). CDR3 length: 14 residues. The CDR3, as DNA: TGCAGTGCTAGTCGGGAAAACCGGCCTTACGAGCAGTACTTC. Translation gives CSASRENRPYEQYF.

The chain recombines TRBV12-3 or TRBV12-4 with TRBJ1-6, with D possibly being TRBD1 (6 bases). V lost 6 bases and J 5 bases, leaving 11 bases between the germline ends. The CDR3 is 14 residues long. The CDR3 protein is CASSRDNNNSPLHF. The CDR3 coding sequence is TGTGCCAGCAGCCGGGACAACAATAATTCACCCCTCCACTTT.

V and J are TRBV6-5 and TRBJ1-2, with D possibly TRBD1 on 5 matching bases. The CDR3 is made up of 16 amino acids. Germline CDR1 is MNHEY and CDR2 is SVGAGI. V shed 0 bases and J shed 2 bases, with 13 bases lying between them. CDR3 protein: CASSYSIGVGNYGYTF. The CDR3 nucleotides are TGTGCCAGCAGTTACTCAATAGGGGTCGGGAACTATGGCTACACCTTC.

This clonotype has more than one count but fewer than ten. The chain combines TRBV6-2 or TRBV6-3 with TRBJ2-7, with D possibly being TRBD1 or TRBD2 (5 bases each). Trimming took off 0 bases at V and 1 base at J, with 16 bases between the two ends. The CDR3 extends over 17 amino acids. Germline CDR1 reads MNHEY; CDR2 reads SVGEGT. CDR3 region: CASSYSAGRPGSYEQYF. The DNA of the CDR3 is TGTGCCAGCAGTTACTCGGCAGGGAGACCAGGGTCCTACGAGCAGTACTTC.

This clonotype has only a few counts. V is TRBV12-3 or TRBV12-4 and J is TRBJ2-2; D not certain. The CDR3 loop spans 16 amino acids. Trimming shortened V by 2 bases and J by 3 bases, and 13 bases separated the two germline ends. CDR3 DNA: TGTGCCAGCAGTTTACTCAGGTCGATGGACACCGGGGAGCTGTTTTTT. Its translation is CASSLLRSMDTGELFF.

There are a few counts of this clonotype. V and J are TRBV18 and TRBJ2-7; TRBD2 agrees at 8 bases. Trimming at V came to 3 bases and at J to 4 bases, leaving 2 bases not matched to a gene. CDR3 length: 13 residues. Germline loops: CDR1 KGHSH, CDR2 LQKENI. The CDR3 nucleotides are TGTGCCAGCTCACCGGGACTAGAGTACGAGCAGTACTTC. This gives the protein CASSPGLEYEQYF.

The CDR3 here is CASIATGGSTDTQYF. The CDR3 nucleotides are TGTGCCAGCATCGCCACTGGCGGGTCCACAGATACGCAGTATTTT. The chain is built from TRBV6-2 or TRBV6-3 and TRBJ2-3; perhaps TRBD2 as D (5 bases). There are 15 residues in the CDR3. Trimming left V 7 bases short and J 2 bases short, with 16 bases between. The germline V gene encodes CDR1 MNHEY and CDR2 SVGEGT.

The chain couples TRBV6-2 or TRBV6-3 to TRBJ2-1, with D maybe TRBD2 (6 bases). Germline CDR1 is MNHEY and CDR2 is SVGEGT. The CDR3 covers 16 residues. Trimming pared 8 bases from V and 6 bases from J, leaving 23 bases between. In DNA form, the CDR3 reads TGTGCCAGCTCCCGGCGGGGTGGAAGTCGGGGCAATGAGCAGTTCTTC. This codes for CASSRRGGSRGNEQFF.

Only a few counts were recorded for this clonotype. This sequence joins TRBV7-8 and TRBJ2-7; D unresolved. The germline gives CDR1 SGHVS, CDR2 FQNEAQ. Trimming removed 5 bases from V and 2 bases from J, with 13 bases in between. CDR3 size: 14 residues. The CDR3 bases are TGTGCCAGCAGCCCGATCAGAATTACCTACGAGCAGTACTTC. Translated, it gives CASSPIRITYEQYF. The whole variable domain, remainder taken from reference TRBV7-8 and TRBJ2-7, is GAGVSQSPRYKVAKRGQDVALRCDPISGHVSLFWYQQALGQGPEFLTYFQNEAQLDKSGLPSDRFFAERPEGSVSTLKIQRTQQEDSAVYLCASSPIRITYEQYFGPGTRLTVT.

This clonotype was seen a handful of times. This sequence joins TRBV12-3 or TRBV12-4 and TRBJ2-4; 9 nucleotides match TRBD2. This CDR3 has 14 residues. V shed 2 bases, J shed 4 bases, and the junction held 0 bases outside the gene matches. CDR3 sequence (DNA): TGTGCCAGCAGTTTACTAGCGGGAAAAAACATTCAGTACTTC. As protein: CASSLLAGKNIQYF.

In DNA form, the CDR3 reads TGTGCCATCCAGGGGATCACCGGGGAGCTGTTTTTT. Translation: CAIQGITGELFF. This chain joins TRBV12-3 or TRBV12-4 and TRBJ2-2, with D maybe TRBD1 (6 bases). Trimming stripped 10 bases from V and 4 bases from J, with 10 bases between. There are 12 residues in the CDR3.

The gene calls are TRBV11-2 and TRBJ2-7, with 11 positions matching TRBD1. CDR1 and CDR2 (germline): SGHAT, FQNNGV. With V trimmed by 6 bases and J by 3 bases, 7 bases remained unmatched. The CDR3 runs to 15 residues. CDR3 in amino acids: CASRIPGTGGYEQYF. CDR3 DNA sequence: TGTGCCAGCAGGATACCCGGGACAGGGGGCTACGAGCAGTACTTC.

The gene calls are TRBV18 and TRBJ2-7; perhaps TRBD1 as D (7 bases). V dropped 2 bases and J dropped 4 bases, with 18 bases sitting between them. The CDR3 covers 16 residues. Per the germline V gene, CDR1 is KGHSH and CDR2 is LQKENI. The CDR3 spells CASSPGIGGAGYEQYF. CDR3 DNA: TGTGCCAGCTCACCAGGGATAGGGGGCGCGGGATACGAGCAGTACTTC.

The chain is built from TRBV5-1 and TRBJ2-3, with TRBD2 matching over 13 bases. The CDR3 runs 16 residues. With V trimmed by 5 bases and J by 4 bases, 7 bases remained unmatched. CDR1 and CDR2 from the germline V gene are SGHRS and YFSETQ. The CDR3 nucleotides read TGCGCCAGCAGACCTACTAGCGGGGGGGAGGCAGATACGCAGTATTTT. It codes for CASRPTSGGEADTQYF.

Only a few counts were recorded for this clonotype. The chain carries TRBV3-1 and TRBJ1-2; the D is unclear. This CDR3 has 15 amino acids. V was pared by 0 bases and J by 8 bases, with 16 bases between. CDR1 and CDR2 from the germline V gene are LGHDT and YNNKEL (reference sequence). CDR3: CASSQDGEGAGGYTF. CDR3 in DNA: TGTGCCAGCAGCCAAGATGGAGAGGGAGCGGGAGGCTACACCTTC.

This clonotype has a count of ten or more. This CDR3 reads CSASVFYEQYF. CDR3 sequence (DNA): TGCAGTGCGTCGGTTTTCTACGAGCAGTACTTC. The chain is built from TRBV20-1 and TRBJ2-7; D gene uncertain. The germline V gene has CDR1 DFQATT and CDR2 SNEGSKA (reference sequence). V was pared by 6 bases and J by 3 bases, with 9 bases between. The CDR3 is 11 residues long.

This clonotype turned up a few times. The V and J genes are TRBV20-1 and TRBJ1-1; D unclear. This CDR3 contains 12 residues. CDR1 and CDR2 (germline): DFQATT, SNEGSKA (reference sequence). Trimming removed 0 bases from V and 5 bases from J, with 7 bases in between. The CDR3 DNA sequence: TGCAGTGCTAGAGATGGAAAAACTGAAGCTTTCTTT. Translating gives CSARDGKTEAFF.

This clonotype appeared many times. J is TRBJ2-4 and V is TRBV20-1; 7 bases match TRBD2. Trimming took 0 bases from V and 1 from J; bases not matched to a gene: 9. CDR3 size: 17 residues. Germline CDR1 reads DFQATT; CDR2 reads SNEGSKA (reference sequence). Here the CDR3 reads CSARDLTSVGAKNIQYF. The CDR3 DNA sequence: TGCAGTGCTAGAGATCTCACTAGCGTGGGGGCCAAAAACATTCAGTACTTC.

Here the CDR3 reads CASRQHRGANVLTF. The CDR3 DNA is TGTGCCAGCAGACAACACAGGGGGGCCAACGTCCTGACTTTC. The chain couples TRBV11-2 to TRBJ2-6; D possibly corresponds to TRBD1 (5 bases). Trimming shortened V by 6 bases and J by 4 bases, and 10 bases separated the two germline ends. Germline V gene data show CDR1 as SGHAT and CDR2 as FQNNGV. The CDR3 consists of 14 residues. Full variable domain (rest looked up from reference TRBV11-2 and TRBJ2-6): EAGVAQSPRYKIIEKRQSVAFWCNPISGHATLYWYQQILGQGPKLLIQFQNNGVVDDSQLPKDRFSAERLKGVDSTLKIQPAKLEDSAVYLCASRQHRGANVLTFGAGSRLTVL.